The 15 T cell receptor beta chains below come from one sample, sequenced in a study of cytomegalovirus exposure and HLA in healthy donors. The PCR was carried out with 60 Vbeta primers and 13 Jbeta primers. Sequencing was performed with immunoSEQ multiplex PCR; in TCRdb, only in-frame clones are kept and a portion is missing. The sample lists around 110,000 clones; approximately 80% were seen once. The sequenced sample consisted of PBMCs. These receptors were obtained from a man younger than 40 in good health and CMV-seropositive.

The chain joins TRBV7-2 to TRBJ2-3, with D perhaps matching TRBD2 (7 bases). The CDR3 is made up of 15 amino acids. V lost 2 bases and J 3 bases, leaving 12 bases between the germline ends. Per germline, CDR1 SGHTA and CDR2 FQGNSA. CDR3 protein: CASSLTGGETDTQYF. The CDR3 DNA is TGTGCCAGCAGCTTAACGGGGGGCGAGACAGATACGCAGTATTTT.

J is TRBJ1-2 and V is TRBV29-1, with D possibly TRBD1 on 5 matching bases. The germline gives CDR1 SQVTM, CDR2 ANQGSEA. This CDR3 contains 13 residues. The V end lost 7 bases, the J end lost 0 bases, and 12 bases lay between the germline ends. CDR3 sequence reads: CSAGTGANYGYTF. CDR3 coding DNA: TGCAGCGCCGGGACGGGAGCTAACTATGGCTACACCTTC.

In its sample, this clone was seen a few times. The chain has TRBV5-6 and TRBJ2-3; D is ambiguous. Trimming took off 5 bases at V and 1 base at J, with 11 bases between the two ends. Germline V gene data show CDR1 as SGHDT and CDR2 as YYEEEE. This CDR3 is 14 amino acids long. In DNA, the CDR3 is TGTGCCAGCAGTCAATTTAGTGGCACAGATACGCAGTATTTT. Its protein is CASSQFSGTDTQYF.

V usage is TRBV19 and J usage is TRBJ2-1; 13 bases are a match to TRBD2. Germline V gives CDR1 LNHDA, CDR2 SQIVND (reference sequence). Trimming at V came to 3 bases and at J to 4 bases, leaving 9 bases not matched to a gene. The CDR3 has 18 amino acids. The CDR3 DNA reads as TGTGCCAGTAGTATTGCTAACCCGGGACTAGCGGGGTACAATGAGCAGTTCTTC. Residues: CASSIANPGLAGYNEQFF. Together with reference TRBV19 and TRBJ2-1, the CDR3 gives the full variable domain: DGGITQSPKYLFRKEGQNVTLSCEQNLNHDAMYWYRQDPGQGLRLIYYSQIVNDFQKGDIAEGYSVSREKKESFPLTVTSAQKNPTAFYLCASSIANPGLAGYNEQFFGPGTRLTVL.

The J gene is TRBJ1-6, the V gene TRBV2; 7 bases are shared with TRBD1. CDR1 is SNHLY, CDR2 FYNNEI, per germline. J was trimmed by 10 bases and V by 4 bases; bases with no gene match: 7. The CDR3 is 14 residues long. The CDR3 loop reads CASSVEQGDSPLHF. In DNA form, the CDR3 reads TGTGCCAGCAGTGTTGAGCAGGGGGACTCACCCCTCCACTTT.

The chain uses TRBV5-1 and TRBJ2-1, with D maybe TRBD1 (5 bases). Germline V gene data show CDR1 as SGHRS and CDR2 as YFSETQ. V was shortened by 2 bases and J by 7 bases, with 19 bases between the two germline ends. The CDR3 is 16 amino acids. CDR3 DNA: TGCGCCAGCAGCTTAAGGACGGGCCAGGGTCGGAATGAGCAGTTCTTC. This gives the protein CASSLRTGQGRNEQFF.

The chain links TRBV5-1 to TRBJ2-1; D is unresolved. Germline CDR1 is SGHRS and CDR2 is YFSETQ. There are 13 residues in the CDR3. With 4 bases removed from V and 7 bases from J, the gap between germline ends came to 12 bases. CDR3 sequence (DNA): TGCGCCAGCAGCCTCCCCTCCCCGAATGAGCAGTTCTTC. Amino acid sequence: CASSLPSPNEQFF.

The chain employs TRBV7-3 and TRBJ1-6; a weak D match, TRBD1 (5 bases). V lost 5 bases, J lost 7 bases, and 9 bases lay in between. Per germline, CDR1 SGHTA and CDR2 FQGTGA. This CDR3 contains 13 residues. The chain's CDR3 is CASSIRQNSPLHF. CDR3 coding DNA: TGTGCCAGCAGCATACGACAGAATTCACCCCTCCACTTT.

This clone appeared once. The CDR3 here is CAILNTRGGLDGNTIYF. CDR3 nucleotides: TGTGCCATTCTCAACACCCGTGGAGGGTTGGATGGAAACACCATATATTTT. The chain has TRBV10-3 and TRBJ1-3; D remains unclear. Germline values: CDR1 ENHRY, CDR2 SYGVKD. The CDR3 contains 17 residues. V shed 9 bases and J shed 3 bases, with 24 bases lying between them.

The chain combines TRBV6-5 with TRBJ1-2, with D perhaps matching TRBD1 (5 bases). With 7 bases removed from V and 8 bases from J, the gap between germline ends came to 20 bases. The CDR3 runs 14 residues. Germline V gene data show CDR1 as MNHEY and CDR2 as SVGAGI. CDR3 loop: CASNTTGTGGGYTF. CDR3 in DNA: TGTGCCAGCAATACCACCGGGACGGGAGGCGGCTACACCTTC.

The chain joins TRBV6-1 to TRBJ1-2; D unclear. The V end was cut by 6 bases, the J end by 6 bases, with 14 bases between. Germline V lookup: CDR1 MNHNS, CDR2 SASEGT. The CDR3 runs to 13 residues. The CDR3 spells CASSFDPVHGYTF. Written as DNA, the CDR3 is TGTGCCAGCAGCTTCGATCCAGTCCATGGCTACACCTTC.

The chain joins TRBV6-5 to TRBJ2-2, with D possibly being TRBD1 (6 bases). The germline V and J ends were trimmed by 5 bases and 6 bases, with 10 bases remaining between them. The CDR3 covers 13 residues. CDR1 and CDR2 (germline): MNHEY, SVGAGI. The chain's CDR3 is CASSLTGPGELFF. CDR3 DNA: TGTGCCAGCAGTCTCACAGGGCCCGGGGAGCTGTTTTTT.

This clone has more than one count but fewer than ten. The J gene is TRBJ2-1, the V gene TRBV5-6; 8 nucleotides align to TRBD2. The CDR3 has 15 residues. V lost 0 bases and J lost 6; bases outside the gene matches: 5. CDR1 is SGHDT, CDR2 YYEEEE, per germline. The CDR3 sequence: CASSLGPGGGNEQFF. CDR3 nucleotides: TGTGCCAGCAGCTTGGGTCCCGGGGGGGGCAATGAGCAGTTCTTC.

The chain combines TRBV5-1 with TRBJ2-7; 9 nucleotides align to TRBD1. This CDR3 is built from 14 residues. Germline CDR1 SGHRS, CDR2 YFSETQ. V was clipped by 2 bases and J by 4 bases; unmatched bases: 4. CDR3 region: CASSFGQGLYEQYF. The CDR3 DNA sequence: TGCGCCAGCAGCTTTGGACAGGGGCTTTACGAGCAGTACTTC.

The rearrangement links TRBV5-4 to TRBJ2-5, with TRBD2 as a possible D gene (5 bases). This CDR3 contains 14 residues. With 0 bases removed from V and 10 bases from J, the gap between germline ends came to 16 bases. Germline-derived CDR1 and CDR2 are SGHNT and YYREEE (reference sequence). For the CDR3, the DNA is TGTGCCAGCAGCTTGGCCCATCTAGCTAGGGTCCAGTACTTC. Amino acids: CASSLAHLARVQYF. The full variable domain, with the rest looked up from reference TRBV5-4 and TRBJ2-5, is ETGVTQSPTHLIKTRGQQVTLRCSSQSGHNTVSWYQQALGQGPQFIFQYYREEENGRGNFPPRFSGLQFPNYSSELNVNALELDDSALYLCASSLAHLARVQYFGPGTRLLVL.